This is a list of T cell receptor beta chains from one sample in a study of metastatic and nonmetastatic thyroid tumors. TCRdb recomputed clones from the PCR reads via MiXCR. The sample lists about 28,000 clones, roughly a quarter occurring once. Sequenced input: blood. These receptors originate from a female donor with papillary thyroid cancer or a benign thyroid nodule (not recorded which). Some clones in this sample may be carry-over from other donors' samples. CDR3s leave out the opening cysteine and the closing phenylalanine or tryptophan. Fields, in order: J gene, CDR3 length, V gene, CDR3 protein.

TRBJ2-7 11 TRBV30 AWSGTGWYEQY
TRBJ2-5 14 TRBV3-1 ASSPASGALQETQY
TRBJ2-1 18 TRBV6-2/TRBV6-3 ASSYTGQGPVRDFGNEQF
TRBJ2-2 13 TRBV6-1 ASRWTSGSTGELF
TRBJ2-7 13 TRBV27 ASSLTGQGAYEQY
TRBJ1-2 12 TRBV3-1 ASSPGQSSYGYT
TRBJ1-1 14 TRBV6-2/TRBV6-3 ASSYSRSQGRPEAF
TRBJ2-3 12 TRBV20-1 SASSSWGGDTQY
TRBJ1-2 9 TRBV20-1 SAGTGIFYT
TRBJ1-3 9 TRBV10-3 AISEGNTIY
TRBJ2-5 11 TRBV3-1 ASSEGPLRTQY
TRBJ2-1 12 TRBV29-1 NVETGEGWVGQL
TRBJ2-2 12 TRBV4-3 ASSQVAGGGELF
TRBJ2-5 10 TRBV7-9 ASSLGEETQY
TRBJ1-5 12 TRBV6-1 ASRMGQENQPQH
TRBJ1-2 11 TRBV12-3/TRBV12-4 ASSFGGAYDYT
TRBJ2-1 16 TRBV11-1 ASSLIGGRTPVGNEQF
TRBJ2-3 13 TRBV7-2 ASSLNVAGAGSQY
TRBJ2-3 13 TRBV10-3 AIKAGGPITDTQY
TRBJ2-7 16 TRBV7-9 ASSFGTTPHPKSYEQY
TRBJ2-1 13 TRBV4-3 ASSQDRLVSNEQF
TRBJ1-1 14 TRBV11-2 ASRPGRGKWDTEAF
TRBJ2-3 14 TRBV7-6 ASSLGGTSGTDTQY
TRBJ2-7 13 TRBV6-6 ASSYLSGSSYEQY
TRBJ1-5 14 TRBV20-1 SAYRPGPLENQPQH
TRBJ1-1 12 TRBV2 ASSDGGRPTEAF
TRBJ1-1 12 TRBV4-3 ASSQEYRGTEAF
TRBJ1-3 14 TRBV11-2 ASSPEGQGTGNTIY
TRBJ2-2 11 TRBV19 ASRLHSAGELF
TRBJ2-7 12 TRBV20-1 SARCFDRNYEQY
TRBJ1-1 13 TRBV29-1 SVEVPGQGIGEAF
TRBJ2-1 15 TRBV5-1 ANSLSLIASSYNEQF
TRBJ2-3 11 TRBV25-1 ASSEIAEDTQY
TRBJ1-5 13 TRBV7-8 ASSLQGGSPGGQH
TRBJ1-1 14 TRBV20-1 SARDRARVWDTEAF
TRBJ1-1 11 TRBV20-1 SARRPTKAEAF
TRBJ2-6 14 TRBV5-1 ASSWGGRAGANVLT